The next 18 T cell receptor beta chains were all read from a single sample in a study of identical twins. MiXCR was run by TCRdb on the 5' RACE reads, yielding one entry per CDR3 protein. Of 700,000 or so distinct CDR3 sequences in the sample, more than 6.5% are singletons; the top ten hold about 0.98%. The sample was also reused in another study, on yellow fever vaccine responses in identical twins.

The sample taken for sequencing was PBMCs. The receptors come from a young woman in good health.

The chain couples TRBV14 to TRBJ2-7, with TRBD2 as a possible D gene (6 bases). The length of the CDR3 is 16 residues. Germline V lookup: CDR1 SGHDN, CDR2 FVKESK. Trimming shortened V by 1 base and J by 3 bases, and 16 bases separated the two germline ends. CDR3 nucleotide sequence: TGTGCCAGCAGCCAAGCTGGGCAGGGAGGAAACTACGAGCAGTACTTC. Translated: CASSQAGQGGNYEQYF.

This clonotype was detected ten times or more. The chain links TRBV10-2 to TRBJ2-7, with 8 bases fitting TRBD2. CDR1 is WSHSY, CDR2 SAAADI, per germline. Losses at the gene ends were 1 base for V and 2 bases for J; bases not matched to a gene: 1. This CDR3 is built from 14 residues. CDR3 nucleotides: TGCGCCAGCAGTGAGTTAGCGGGAACCTACGAGCAGTACTTC. Translating it yields CASSELAGTYEQYF.

This clonotype has at least ten counts. This chain uses TRBV11-3 with TRBJ2-5; D possibly corresponds to TRBD1 (6 bases). V lost 5 bases, J lost 0 bases, and 10 bases lay in between. This CDR3 region has 14 residues. Germline V gene lookup returns CDR1 SGHNT and CDR2 YENEEA. CDR3 nucleotide sequence: TGTGCCAGCAGCCACAGGGCAAACCAAGAGACCCAGTACTTC. Protein product: CASSHRANQETQYF.

Ten or more counts support this clonotype. The genes are TRBV4-2 and TRBJ2-7; D ambiguous. CDR1 is LGHNA and CDR2 is YNFKEQ in the germline V gene. The CDR3 runs 14 residues. The V gene lost 0 bases and the J gene lost 7 bases, with 13 bases spanning the gap. The CDR3 spells CASSQDNEVREQYF. DNA of the CDR3: TGTGCCAGCAGCCAAGATAATGAGGTCCGGGAGCAGTACTTC.

This clonotype turned up a few times. This rearrangement joins TRBV7-6 to TRBJ2-1, with D tentatively TRBD1 (6 bases). The length of the CDR3 is 15 residues. CDR1 SGHVS and CDR2 FNYEAQ come from the germline V gene. Between the trimmed V and J ends, which lost 3 bases and 5 bases, there was a span of 14 bases. In DNA, the CDR3 is TGTGCCAGCAGCTTCGTGGGACAAGGACACAATGAGCAGTTCTTC. Amino acids: CASSFVGQGHNEQFF.

The chain joins TRBV29-1 to TRBJ2-5, with D perhaps given as TRBD1 or TRBD2 (5 bases each). Trimming took off 7 bases at V and 1 base at J, with 7 bases between the two ends. CDR3 length equals 11 residues. The germline V gene encodes CDR1 SQVTM and CDR2 ANQGSEA. DNA of the CDR3: TGCAGCGGGGGGACCCAAGAGACCCAGTACTTC. It is translated as CSGGTQETQYF.

This clonotype was counted between two and nine times. The V and J genes are TRBV7-2 and TRBJ2-7; D assignment may be TRBD1 or TRBD2 (5 bases each). The CDR3 runs to 15 residues. Deletions cut 1 base from V and 3 bases from J, with 13 bases between. Per germline, CDR1 SGHTA and CDR2 FQGNSA. CDR3 nucleotide sequence: TGTGCCAGCAGCTTAGGCCATGTGAGGGGCTACGAGCAGTACTTC. Its protein product is CASSLGHVRGYEQYF.

This clonotype was observed a handful of times. This sequence joins TRBV20-1 and TRBJ2-1; no firm D call. The ends were cut back, 1 base at V and 10 bases at J, with 5 bases in the middle. The CDR3 covers 10 residues. Germline CDR1 reads DFQATT; CDR2 reads SNEGSKA (reference sequence). CDR3: CSARVIEQFF. The CDR3 nucleotides read TGCAGTGCTAGAGTGATAGAGCAGTTCTTC.

The CDR3 here is CASSDPSGGNTGELFF. The CDR3 nucleotides are TGTGCCAGCAGCGACCCTAGCGGGGGGAACACCGGGGAGCTGTTTTTT. The chain uses TRBV7-2 and TRBJ2-2; 10 positions agree with TRBD2. V was pared by 5 bases and J by 1 base, with 4 bases of the junction left unmatched. Germline V gene sequence: CDR1 SGHTA, CDR2 FQGNSA. The CDR3 is 16 amino acids.

This chain joins TRBV6-1 and TRBJ2-3; 8 positions match TRBD2. With V trimmed by 0 bases and J by 6 bases, 8 bases remained unmatched. The CDR3 runs 16 residues. CDR1 and CDR2 from the germline V gene are MNHNS and SASEGT. Here the CDR3 reads CASSEAVGGAGDTQYF. Written as DNA, the CDR3 is TGTGCCAGCAGTGAAGCGGTCGGGGGGGCCGGGGATACGCAGTATTTT.

This clonotype was seen a handful of times. In DNA form, the CDR3 reads TGTGCCAGCACCAATCCGGGACGTCGTTCCCGAGGCAATGAGCAGTTCTTC. It is translated as CASTNPGRRSRGNEQFF. This rearrangement joins TRBV12-3 or TRBV12-4 to TRBJ2-1, with D possibly called TRBD1 or TRBD2 (5 bases each). This CDR3 comprises 17 residues. V gave up 7 bases and J gave up 6 bases, with 25 bases separating them.

There are many counts of this clonotype. The chain joins TRBV10-1 to TRBJ2-1; D uncertain. CDR3 length: 13 residues. Trimming removed 2 bases at V and 8 bases at J, with 10 bases between. From germline, CDR1 is WNHNN and CDR2 SYGVQD (reference sequence). The CDR3 protein is CASSETRRDEQFF. CDR3 in DNA: TGCGCCAGCAGTGAGACACGTAGGGATGAGCAGTTCTTC.

The sample holds a few counts of this clonotype. The chain combines TRBV10-2 with TRBJ2-3, with 11 bases matching TRBD2. Germline V lookup: CDR1 WSHSY, CDR2 SAAADI. The CDR3 length is 15 residues. The ends lost 10 bases at V and 2 bases at J; junction bases unmatched: 8. The CDR3, as DNA: TGCGCCATCCTTGTAGCGGGAGGGATCACAGATACGCAGTATTTT. It codes for CAILVAGGITDTQYF.

The chain uses TRBV2 and TRBJ2-1; 9 positions agree with TRBD2. CDR1 and CDR2 (germline): SNHLY, FYNNEI. The CDR3 is 13 amino acids. J was trimmed by 10 bases and V by 6 bases; bases with no gene match: 7. The CDR3 DNA sequence: TGTGCCAGCAGCAAGCGGGAGGAAAGAGAGCAGTTCTTC. Translated: CASSKREEREQFF.

This clonotype was seen ten or more times. The chain combines TRBV20-1 with TRBJ1-2; D remains ambiguous. The CDR3 is 9 amino acids. Germline CDR1 and CDR2: DFQATT and SNEGSKA (reference sequence). V lost 6 bases and J 2 bases, leaving 1 base between the germline ends. The CDR3 protein is CSANYGYTF. Written as DNA, the CDR3 is TGCAGTGCCAACTATGGCTACACCTTC.

This clonotype was found a few times. CDR3 nucleotides: TGTGCCAGCGGTGGAGGGGGCCAGACCCTACAAAACACCGGGGAGCTGTTTTTT. It specifies CASGGGGQTLQNTGELFF. J is TRBJ2-2 and V is TRBV2, with D tentatively TRBD1 (7 bases). Germline CDR1 and CDR2: SNHLY and FYNNEI. Trimming left V 8 bases short and J 2 bases short, with 24 bases between. This CDR3 region has 18 residues.

The sample holds a few counts of this clonotype. V usage is TRBV10-3 and J usage is TRBJ2-1, with 12 positions matching TRBD2. Trimming removed 3 bases from V and 8 bases from J; junction bases left unmatched: 5. The CDR3 runs to 15 residues. CDR1 is ENHRY and CDR2 is SYGVKD in the germline V gene. The CDR3 loop is CAISDASGGADEQFF. For the CDR3, the DNA is TGTGCCATCAGTGATGCTAGCGGGGGGGCCGATGAGCAGTTCTTC.

This clonotype was counted only a few times. The chain employs TRBV4-2 and TRBJ1-4, with D maybe TRBD1 (6 bases). V lost 7 bases and J lost 7, with 25 bases in between. The CDR3 runs 17 residues. Germline assignment: CDR1 LGHNA and CDR2 YNFKEQ. DNA of the CDR3: TGTGCCAGCACCTCAAACCATCACGGGGGCGCGAGTGAAAAACTGTTTTTT. The encoded protein is CASTSNHHGGASEKLFF.